What follows describes a single T cell receptor (beta chain). CDR1 SGHNT and CDR2 YENEEA come from the germline V gene. Trimming pared 2 bases from V and 6 bases from J, leaving 19 bases between. The length of the CDR3 is 16 residues. The data were taken from a study of control samples from healthy donors and cancer patients. TCRdb keeps only in-frame clones here, not all; method: immunoSEQ multiplex PCR. The table lists 90,000 to 110,000 clones, around 82% of them singletons. This receptor was identified in a woman aged 45-65 years in good health. The V gene is TRBV11-3, the J gene TRBJ1-2, with TRBD1 as a possible D gene (6 bases). Sequenced material: blood. The DNA of the CDR3 is TGTGCCAGCAGCTTATCAGGGAGTGGACAGTCAGATGGCTACACCTTC. Protein: CASSLSGSGQSDGYTF.